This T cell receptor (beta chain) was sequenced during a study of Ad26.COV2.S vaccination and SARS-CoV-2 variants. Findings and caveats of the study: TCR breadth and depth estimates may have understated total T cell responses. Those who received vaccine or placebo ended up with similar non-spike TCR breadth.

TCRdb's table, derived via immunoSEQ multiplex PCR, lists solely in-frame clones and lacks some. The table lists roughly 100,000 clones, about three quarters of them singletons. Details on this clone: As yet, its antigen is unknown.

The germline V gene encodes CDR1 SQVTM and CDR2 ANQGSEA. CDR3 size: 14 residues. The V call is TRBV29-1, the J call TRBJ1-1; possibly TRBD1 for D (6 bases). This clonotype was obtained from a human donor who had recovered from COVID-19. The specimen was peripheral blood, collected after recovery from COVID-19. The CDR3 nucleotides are TGCAGTGCTCCAGGGGCGGGGGCGCGAACTGAAGCTTTCTTT. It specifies CSAPGAGARTEAFF.